This TCR beta chain stems from a study of shared clonotypes between healthy human individuals. Points from the study as a whole: Unshared clonotypes carried lower generation probabilities than those common to all four donors. Represented genetic and exposure-history diversity was restricted by having few donors.

CD45RO-negative CD8 cells positively selected for CCR7 made up the naive population, which excluded terminally differentiated effector memory CD45RA+ cells. Every donor, a Caucasian adult, lived in Nashville, Tennessee. Worth noting for this clone: Antigen specificity is unknown. Other nucleotide sequences in the sample specify the same CDR3.

Germline V gene data show CDR1 as MNHEY and CDR2 as SMNVEV (reference sequence). With 6 bases clipped from V and 5 bases from J, the junction kept 5 bases outside the gene matches. The CDR3 covers 15 residues. Per the original methods: For the immunoSEQ data, sequences were junction-only without quality scores, so filtering differed. Assay: immunoSEQ multiplex PCR; the TCRdb copy retains only in-frame clones and omits some. Clonal size and the V and J genes are those of that table, whereas D and trimming came from the DNA. The data show about 1,800,000 clones, about 95% seen once. The sample was naive CD8+ T cells sorted from blood. This TCR was sampled from a man aged 18 to 29 in good health. The chain has TRBV27 and TRBJ2-1; 12 nucleotides line up with TRBD2. In DNA, the CDR3 is TGTGCCAGCAGCCCCCTAGCGGGAGGGAACAATGAGCAGTTCTTC. Amino acids: CASSPLAGGNNEQFF.